The present T cell receptor beta chain was sequenced within a study of blood T cell repertoires in COVID-19. On the study more broadly: The United States, Italy and Spain were the sources of the acute and convalescent COVID-19 samples.

Researchers sorted participants into cohorts using their self-reported clinical history. Some clones are missing from TCRdb's copy, which holds only in-frame ones; the method was immunoSEQ multiplex PCR. Among around 250,000 clones listed, approximately 90% were seen once. This clone has only one observation. After removal of 1 base from V and 0 bases from J, the junction contained 6 bases not matched to a gene. The germline V gene has CDR1 LGHDT and CDR2 YNNKEL (reference sequence). The CDR3 consists of 18 residues. The TCR comes from a man aged 45-65 years who had been exposed to COVID-19. The chain couples TRBV3-1 (or the pseudogene TRBV3-2) to TRBJ2-6, with 7 nucleotides matching TRBD1. The sequenced sample consisted of PBMCs or T cells enriched from blood (not recorded which). The CDR3 spells CASSQVSSGGSGANVLTF. The CDR3 coding sequence is TGTGCCAGCAGCCAAGTCTCTTCAGGGGGCTCTGGGGCCAACGTCCTGACTTTC.